The 26 T cell receptor beta chains in this list originate from one sample, sequenced in a study of shared clonotypes between healthy human individuals. TCRdb's table, derived via immunoSEQ multiplex PCR, lists solely in-frame clones and lacks some. This table has a few million clones, roughly 92% appearing once. The specimen sequenced was naive CD4+ T cells from PBMCs. Subset given: CD45RA+ positively selected. The receptors derive from a man between 18 and 29 years old in good health. Some clones in this sample may be carry-over from other donors' samples.

This chain uses TRBV5-1 with TRBJ1-1; possible D gene TRBD1, 5 bases. The CDR3 spans 18 residues. Germline V lookup: CDR1 SGHRS, CDR2 YFSETQ. The germline V and J ends were trimmed by 4 bases and 3 bases, with 25 bases remaining between them. The CDR3: CASSLISGTAGLYTEAFF. The CDR3 nucleotides are TGCGCCAGCAGCCTTATTTCCGGGACCGCAGGATTATACACTGAAGCTTTCTTT.

The table lists this clone with a few counts. The chain couples TRBV5-4 to TRBJ1-1; no definite D call. The length of the CDR3 is 13 residues. Germline V gene data show CDR1 as SGHNT and CDR2 as YYREEE (reference sequence). V was cut by 3 bases and J by 0 bases, with 6 bases left in between. The CDR3: CASSSVMNTEAFF. The CDR3 DNA is TGTGCCAGCAGCTCAGTTATGAACACTGAAGCTTTCTTT.

J is TRBJ1-3 and V is TRBV7-9; D might be TRBD1 (6 bases). The CDR3 is 16 amino acids. V lost 4 bases to trimming and J lost 2 bases, with 15 bases between them. Germline values: CDR1 SEHNR, CDR2 FQNEAQ (reference sequence). CDR3 residues: CASSSLPGAAGNTIYF. CDR3 nucleotide sequence: TGTGCCAGCAGCTCCCTCCCGGGGGCGGCTGGAAACACCATATATTTT.

The CDR3 sequence is CATPKVVMNTEAFF. CDR3 coding DNA: TGTGCCACACCAAAGGTTGTCATGAACACTGAAGCTTTCTTT. The chain carries TRBV9 and TRBJ1-1; no firm D call. Trimming removed 9 bases at V and 0 bases at J, with 15 bases between. The CDR3 has 14 amino acids. Germline V gives CDR1 SGDLS, CDR2 YYNGEE.

This clone was seen just once. The J gene is TRBJ2-3, the V gene TRBV7-3; possibly TRBD2 for D (5 bases). Germline values: CDR1 SGHTA, CDR2 FQGTGA. The CDR3 has 14 residues. V lost 5 bases to trimming and J lost 0 bases, with 9 bases between them. In DNA, the CDR3 is TGTGCCAGCAGCCAAAGCGGTAGCACAGATACGCAGTATTTT. Its translation is CASSQSGSTDTQYF.

The chain has TRBV2 and TRBJ2-3; TRBD1 agrees at 8 bases. CDR3 length equals 15 residues. Germline loops: CDR1 SNHLY, CDR2 FYNNEI. V shed 7 bases, J shed 3 bases, and the junction held 9 bases outside the gene matches. Here the CDR3 reads CASIFRDRSTDTQYF. The CDR3 bases are TGTGCCAGCATATTCCGGGACAGGTCAACAGATACGCAGTATTTT.

This chain connects TRBV7-2 to TRBJ2-7; a weak D match, TRBD1 (5 bases). Germline lookup yields CDR1 SGHTA and CDR2 FQGNSA. V was clipped by 3 bases and J by 3 bases, with 12 bases between them. The CDR3 runs to 14 residues. This CDR3 reads CASSLLQGYYEQYF. CDR3 in DNA: TGTGCCAGCAGCTTGCTCCAGGGTTACTACGAGCAGTACTTC.

V usage is TRBV28 and J usage is TRBJ1-5; no definite D call. CDR1 and CDR2 (germline): MDHEN, SYDVKM. This CDR3 is 17 amino acids long. Trimming shortened V by 10 bases and J by 0 bases, and 22 bases separated the two germline ends. The CDR3 nucleotides read TGTGCCACCTCCGGGTGGGGAGCCATTTATAGCAATCAGCCCCAGCATTTT. It encodes CATSGWGAIYSNQPQHF.

The chain recombines TRBV5-1 with TRBJ2-7, with 14 nucleotides matching TRBD2. CDR1 is SGHRS, CDR2 YFSETQ, per germline. After removal of 4 bases from V and 5 bases from J, the junction contained 11 bases not matched to a gene. The CDR3 covers 17 residues. This chain's CDR3 is CASSTIPPGLAGDEQYF. CDR3 nucleotide sequence: TGCGCCAGCAGCACTATCCCCCCGGGACTAGCGGGAGACGAGCAGTACTTC. Variable domain in full (rest from reference TRBV5-1 and TRBJ2-7): KAGVTQTPRYLIKTRGQQVTLSCSPISGHRSVSWYQQTPGQGLQFLFEYFSETQRNKGNFPGRFSGRQFSNSRSEMNVSTLELGDSALYLCASSTIPPGLAGDEQYFGPGTRLTVT.

The chain recombines TRBV18 with TRBJ2-5, with unresolved D. Germline CDR1 reads KGHSH; CDR2 reads LQKENI. This CDR3 contains 13 residues. Trimming took off 0 bases at V and 5 bases at J, with 7 bases between the two ends. CDR3 in amino acids: CASSPPLTETQYF. The CDR3 DNA reads TGTGCCAGCTCACCACCCCTAACGGAGACCCAGTACTTC.

V is TRBV18 and J is TRBJ2-7, with D perhaps matching TRBD2 (5 bases). There are 15 residues in the CDR3. The V and J ends lost 1 base and 7 bases respectively, with 17 bases between them. CDR1 is KGHSH and CDR2 is LQKENI in the germline V gene. The CDR3 here is CASSPLGAPIGEQYF. CDR3 in DNA: TGTGCCAGCTCACCACTGGGAGCCCCCATCGGAGAGCAGTACTTC. Full variable domain (outside the CDR3, taken from reference TRBV18 and TRBJ2-7): NAGVMQNPRHLVRRRGQEARLRCSPMKGHSHVYWYRQLPEEGLKFMVYLQKENIIDESGMPKERFSAEFPKEGPSILRIQQVVRGDSAAYFCASSPLGAPIGEQYFGPGTRLTVT.

The V call is TRBV7-8, the J call TRBJ2-5; TRBD2 agrees at 9 bases. J was trimmed by 5 bases and V by 1 base; bases with no gene match: 14. This CDR3 comprises 18 residues. Germline loops: CDR1 SGHVS, CDR2 FQNEAQ. The CDR3 DNA follows: TGTGCCAGCAGCTTAGGTTGGTGGCGGGAGGGCCTCGGGGAGACCCAGTACTTC. Translation gives CASSLGWWREGLGETQYF.

This sequence joins TRBV28 and TRBJ1-5, with TRBD1 matching over 8 bases. The CDR3 is 15 residues long. CDR1 is MDHEN, CDR2 SYDVKM, per germline. Trimming cost V 3 bases and J 7 bases; bases outside gene matches: 8. CDR3 nucleotides: TGTGCCAGCAGTTTCCGGCAGGGGGCTGGGCAGCCCCAGCATTTT. It translates to CASSFRQGAGQPQHF.

The CDR3 DNA reads as TGTGCCAGCAGCTTACGTACGTCCTCCTACGAGCAGTACTTC. It codes for CASSLRTSSYEQYF. The chain uses TRBV7-2 and TRBJ2-7, with D uncertain. The CDR3 is 14 residues long. The V and J ends lost 2 bases and 0 bases respectively, with 8 bases between them. The germline gives CDR1 SGHTA, CDR2 FQGNSA.

This chain connects TRBV2 to TRBJ2-5; TRBD2 matches 11 bases. The CDR3 is made up of 14 amino acids. The V gene's germline CDR1 is SNHLY and CDR2 FYNNEI. V lost 7 bases, J lost 3 bases, and 4 bases stayed unmatched. CDR3 protein: CASNSGRGEETQYF. CDR3 in DNA: TGTGCCAGCAATAGCGGGAGGGGAGAAGAGACCCAGTACTTC.

This chain uses TRBV29-1 with TRBJ2-3, with D tentatively TRBD1 or TRBD2 (5 bases each). The germline V gene has CDR1 SQVTM and CDR2 ANQGSEA. There are 17 residues in the CDR3. V lost 0 bases, J lost 0 bases, and 16 bases lay in between. DNA of the CDR3: TGCAGCGTTGAAGATCGGATGGGACGCCTTAGCACAGATACGCAGTATTTT. Its protein is CSVEDRMGRLSTDTQYF.

The CDR3 protein is CAWRRIHRDSGSISSYEQYF. As DNA, the CDR3 is TGTGCCTGGAGACGCATTCACCGGGACTCTGGCTCTATAAGCTCCTACGAGCAGTACTTC. The rearrangement uses TRBV30 and TRBJ2-7, with D possibly TRBD2 on 6 matching bases. Germline CDR1 reads GTSNPN; CDR2 reads SVGIG (reference sequence). Trimming removed 3 bases at V and 0 bases at J, with 30 bases between. This CDR3 is 20 amino acids long.

This clone appeared a few times. In the same sample, other DNA sequences code for this CDR3. V gene TRBV6-1 combines with J gene TRBJ1-1; D gene uncertain. Trimming shortened V by 3 bases and J by 3 bases, and 8 bases separated the two germline ends. The germline CDR1 and CDR2 sequences are MNHNS and SASEGT. CDR3 length equals 13 residues. The CDR3 region is CASSERGYTEAFF. The CDR3 DNA reads TGTGCCAGCAGTGAGAGAGGGTACACTGAAGCTTTCTTT.

V usage is TRBV6-5 and J usage is TRBJ2-5, with D unclear. The closer fit of TRBJ2-7 to the DNA end suggests the J call may be wrong. The CDR3 has 12 residues. Germline loops: CDR1 MNHEY, CDR2 SVGAGI. As DNA, the CDR3 is TGTGCCGCCGCAGGAAAATCCTACGAGCAGTACTTC. Its protein product is CAAAGKSYEQYF.

The V gene is TRBV5-1, the J gene TRBJ1-5, with D possibly being TRBD1 (5 bases). The CDR3 is made up of 15 amino acids. Trimming shortened V by 3 bases and J by 2 bases, and 12 bases separated the two germline ends. Germline loops: CDR1 SGHRS, CDR2 YFSETQ. The CDR3 sequence is CASSSHRQRNQPQHF. CDR3 bases: TGCGCCAGCAGCTCCCATCGACAGCGCAATCAGCCCCAGCATTTT. Full variable domain (rest looked up from reference TRBV5-1 and TRBJ1-5): KAGVTQTPRYLIKTRGQQVTLSCSPISGHRSVSWYQQTPGQGLQFLFEYFSETQRNKGNFPGRFSGRQFSNSRSEMNVSTLELGDSALYLCASSSHRQRNQPQHFGDGTRLSIL.

The chain couples TRBV18 to TRBJ2-7, with 8 bases matching TRBD1. Unmatched junction bases numbered 4, after V lost 1 base and J lost 2 bases. This CDR3 is 15 amino acids long. Germline assignment: CDR1 KGHSH and CDR2 LQKENI. CDR3 coding DNA: TGTGCCAGCTCACCACTAACAGGGGGAGCCTACGAGCAGTACTTC. Its protein is CASSPLTGGAYEQYF.

This chain uses TRBV4-1 with TRBJ2-2; TRBD1 might be the D (6 bases). The V and J ends lost 4 bases and 7 bases respectively, with 19 bases between them. CDR1 is MGHRA and CDR2 is YSYEKL in the germline V gene. CDR3 size: 16 residues. The CDR3 DNA reads as TGCGCCAGCAGCCCGAACGTGGGACAAGTGGTCGGGGAGCTGTTTTTT. Amino acid sequence: CASSPNVGQVVGELFF.

As DNA, the CDR3 is TGTGCCAGCTCACCACCGGAGCGGCAGAACTATGGCTACACCTTC. Amino acid sequence: CASSPPERQNYGYTF. The chain employs TRBV18 and TRBJ1-2; D is undetermined. In germline, CDR1 is KGHSH, CDR2 LQKENI. The CDR3 runs 15 residues. Trimming stripped 0 bases from V and 2 bases from J, with 10 bases between. Combining the CDR3 with reference TRBV18 and TRBJ1-2 gives the whole variable domain NAGVMQNPRHLVRRRGQEARLRCSPMKGHSHVYWYRQLPEEGLKFMVYLQKENIIDESGMPKERFSAEFPKEGPSILRIQQVVRGDSAAYFCASSPPERQNYGYTFGSGTRLTVV.

The chain couples TRBV6-5 to TRBJ1-5, with 9 bases fitting TRBD1. The CDR3 loop spans 15 amino acids. Germline values: CDR1 MNHEY, CDR2 SVGAGI. J was trimmed by 2 bases and V by 6 bases; bases with no gene match: 5. The CDR3: CASRGRTGGNQPQHF. The CDR3 bases are TGTGCCAGCAGGGGCCGGACAGGGGGCAATCAGCCCCAGCATTTT.

V usage is TRBV27 and J usage is TRBJ2-5; TRBD1 agrees at 9 bases. Germline assignment: CDR1 MNHEY and CDR2 SMNVEV (reference sequence). CDR3 size: 14 residues. V was pared by 6 bases and J by 4 bases, with 6 bases of the junction left unmatched. The CDR3: CASSPNRGRETQYF. Here the CDR3 DNA reads TGTGCCAGCAGCCCTAACAGGGGGCGAGAGACCCAGTACTTC.

The J gene is TRBJ2-1, the V gene TRBV15, with D perhaps matching TRBD2 (6 bases). Per germline, CDR1 LNHNV and CDR2 YYDKDF (reference sequence). V lost 3 bases to trimming and J lost 9 bases, with 21 bases between them. The CDR3 has 16 residues. CDR3 sequence (DNA): TGTGCCACCAGCAGCTCGAAGGCAGGGAGGTGGGGTGAGCAGTTCTTC. This translates into CATSSSKAGRWGEQFF.